The rows below give T cell receptor beta chains drawn from one sample of a study of somatic mutations in cytotoxic T cells in rheumatoid arthritis. Here immunoSEQ multiplex PCR was the method, and the copy in TCRdb shows in-frame clones only, minus some. The sample gives approximately 12,000 clones, about four fifths of which show up once; 13% to 15% is in the top ten. Material: CD8+ T cells sorted from blood. These receptors were obtained from a woman between 55 and 75 years old in good health. Each CDR3 is given with its conserved first and last residue. Each record gives: V gene, J gene, D gene, clone size, CDR3 protein, CDR3 DNA. The D gene is left open where the match is weak. Clone size is shown for a subset of rows, as once, few, many or a class of expanded clone.

V: TRBV2; J: TRBJ1-6; D: TRBD1; size: .; CDR3: CASRTGSGDNSPLHF; DNA: TGTGCCAGCAGGACAGGGTCCGGCGATAATTCACCCCTCCACTTT
V: TRBV7-9; J: TRBJ1-4; D: TRBD1; size: once; CDR3: CASRQGNNEKLFF; DNA: TGTGCCAGCAGACAGGGGAATAATGAAAAACTGTTTTTT
V: TRBV10-3; J: TRBJ2-1; D: TRBD1; size: .; CDR3: CAISNLRDSSYNEQFF; DNA: TGTGCCATCAGTAACCTCCGGGACAGTTCCTACAATGAGCAGTTCTTC
V: TRBV2; J: TRBJ1-4; D: TRBD1; size: .; CDR3: CASSAPGQGVEKLFF; DNA: TGTGCCAGCAGTGCGCCGGGACAGGGCGTGGAAAAACTGTTTTTT
V: TRBV28; J: TRBJ1-5; D: TRBD1; size: .; CDR3: CATQGAGGQPQHF; DNA: TGTGCCACCCAGGGGGCTGGGGGACAGCCCCAGCATTTT
V: TRBV30; J: TRBJ1-1; D: .; size: medium-sized; CDR3: CAWSVDIGTEAFF; DNA: TGTGCCTGGAGTGTTGACATCGGCACTGAAGCTTTCTTT
V: TRBV5-5; J: TRBJ1-3; D: .; size: .; CDR3: CASSSTGIRGNTIYF; DNA: TGTGCCAGCAGCTCTACAGGGATAAGAGGAAACACCATATATTTT
V: TRBV7-2; J: TRBJ2-7; D: .; size: .; CDR3: CASSSRTVAEQYF; DNA: TGTGCCAGCAGCTCGCGGACAGTGGCCGAGCAGTACTTC
V: TRBV11-2; J: TRBJ2-7; D: .; size: .; CDR3: CASSFTTDTSYEQYF; DNA: TGTGCCAGCAGCTTCACTACGGACACCTCCTACGAGCAGTACTTC
V: TRBV7-2; J: TRBJ2-7; D: .; size: .; CDR3: CASSLAVFREADEQYF; DNA: TGTGCCAGCAGCTTAGCGGTGTTTAGGGAAGCGGACGAGCAGTACTTC
V: TRBV10-3; J: TRBJ2-1; D: .; size: .; CDR3: CAISEINNEQFF; DNA: TGTGCCATCAGTGAGATCAACAATGAGCAGTTCTTC
V: TRBV19; J: TRBJ2-1; D: .; size: .; CDR3: CASSQGMINEQFF; DNA: TGTGCCAGTAGCCAGGGTATGATCAATGAGCAGTTCTTC
V: TRBV6-4; J: TRBJ2-3; D: TRBD2; size: .; CDR3: CASSESGGATDTQYF; DNA: TGTGCCAGCAGTGAAAGCGGGGGGGCCACAGATACGCAGTATTTT
V: TRBV6-5; J: TRBJ2-5; D: .; size: .; CDR3: CASSSLWGVQETQYF; DNA: TGTGCCAGCAGTAGTCTTTGGGGAGTACAAGAGACCCAGTACTTC
V: TRBV5-5; J: TRBJ1-1; D: TRBD1; size: .; CDR3: CASRGRDRGDPEAFF; DNA: TGTGCCAGCAGAGGGAGGGACAGGGGGGACCCTGAAGCTTTCTTT
V: TRBV5-8; J: TRBJ2-1; D: TRBD2; size: .; CDR3: CASSSPRVSGGSGKQFF; DNA: TGTGCCAGCAGCTCCCCCAGGGTAAGCGGGGGGAGCGGAAAGCAGTTCTTC
V: TRBV9; J: TRBJ2-3; D: .; size: .; CDR3: CASSVSGVDTDTQYF; DNA: TGTGCCAGCAGCGTATCAGGGGTCGACACAGATACGCAGTATTTT
V: TRBV7-9; J: TRBJ2-3; D: .; size: .; CDR3: CASSPPLGRGNTDTQYF; DNA: TGTGCCAGCAGCCCCCCACTGGGCAGGGGTAATACAGATACGCAGTATTTT
V: TRBV6-1; J: TRBJ2-7; D: .; size: few; CDR3: CASSGRDDSYEQYF; DNA: TGTGCCAGCAGTGGGCGGGACGACTCCTACGAGCAGTACTTC
V: TRBV5-1; J: TRBJ2-2; D: TRBD1; size: .; CDR3: CASQPTGGYTGELFF; DNA: TGCGCCAGCCAACCGACAGGGGGTTACACCGGGGAGCTGTTTTTT
V: TRBV9; J: TRBJ1-4; D: .; size: once; CDR3: CASSVEGAPSEKLFF; DNA: TGTGCCAGCAGCGTAGAAGGGGCCCCATCTGAAAAACTGTTTTTT
V: TRBV5-5; J: TRBJ2-3; D: TRBD1; size: .; CDR3: CASSPLTGVITDTQYF; DNA: TGTGCCAGCAGTCCACTCACAGGGGTTATAACAGATACGCAGTATTTT
V: TRBV6-4; J: TRBJ1-5; D: TRBD1; size: .; CDR3: CATTTQGQSNQPQHF; DNA: TGTGCCACCACCACGCAGGGACAGAGCAATCAGCCCCAGCATTTT
V: TRBV7-3; J: TRBJ2-3; D: .; size: once; CDR3: CASSGSGADTQYF; DNA: TGTGCCAGCAGCGGATCAGGGGCAGATACGCAGTATTTT
V: TRBV7-8; J: TRBJ2-5; D: .; size: .; CDR3: CASSPRGLGETQYF; DNA: TGTGCCAGCAGCCCCCGCGGGTTGGGTGAGACCCAGTACTTC
V: TRBV27; J: TRBJ2-3; D: .; size: .; CDR3: CASSFSPRGDTQYF; DNA: TGTGCCAGCAGTTTCTCCCCCCGGGGAGATACGCAGTATTTT
V: TRBV19; J: TRBJ1-2; D: .; size: .; CDR3: CASSFPDIYGYTF; DNA: TGTGCCAGTAGTTTTCCGGACATCTATGGCTACACCTTC
V: TRBV2; J: TRBJ1-2; D: TRBD1; size: once; CDR3: CASGGQANYGYTF; DNA: TGTGCCAGCGGGGGACAGGCGAACTATGGCTACACCTTC
V: TRBV11-3; J: TRBJ2-3; D: TRBD1; size: once; CDR3: CASSLGDSSNTQYF; DNA: TGTGCCAGCAGCTTAGGGGACAGTTCTAATACGCAGTATTTT
V: TRBV6-5; J: TRBJ1-1; D: TRBD1; size: .; CDR3: CASSPTGGNTEAFF; DNA: TGTGCCAGCAGCCCGACAGGGGGGAACACTGAAGCTTTCTTT
V: TRBV13; J: TRBJ1-2; D: TRBD1; size: .; CDR3: CASSLAEQGDGYTF; DNA: TGTGCCAGCAGCTTGGCCGAGCAGGGGGATGGCTACACCTTC
V: TRBV21-1; J: TRBJ2-5; D: .; size: .; CDR3: CASSKAFGGALLCGETQYF; DNA: TGTGCCAGCAGCAAAGCGTTCGGGGGGGCGTTGTTATGTGGAGAGACCCAGTACTTC
V: TRBV6-6; J: TRBJ2-7; D: TRBD1; size: few; CDR3: CASSLGTGGPYEQYF; DNA: TGTGCCAGCAGTTTAGGGACAGGGGGCCCCTACGAGCAGTACTTC
V: TRBV11-3; J: TRBJ2-5; D: TRBD2; size: .; CDR3: CASSGGVQETQYF; DNA: TGTGCCAGCAGCGGGGGGGTGCAAGAGACCCAGTACTTC
V: TRBV9; J: TRBJ2-7; D: TRBD2; size: .; CDR3: CASSPLAGEVYEQYF; DNA: TGTGCCAGCAGTCCCTTAGCGGGGGAAGTGTACGAGCAGTACTTC
V: TRBV2; J: TRBJ2-5; D: .; size: .; CDR3: CASSEALMEILQETQYF; DNA: TGTGCCAGCAGTGAAGCGCTAATGGAGATTCTTCAAGAGACCCAGTACTTC
V: TRBV6-5; J: TRBJ1-1; D: TRBD1; size: .; CDR3: CASSHRGKDTEAFF; DNA: TGTGCCAGCAGCCACAGGGGGAAGGACACTGAAGCTTTCTTT
V: TRBV7-8; J: TRBJ1-1; D: .; size: .; CDR3: CASSFSGSGTEAFF; DNA: TGTGCCAGCAGCTTCTCCGGATCGGGCACTGAAGCTTTCTTT
V: TRBV6-6; J: TRBJ2-1; D: .; size: once; CDR3: CASSYSKQGGYNEQFF; DNA: TGTGCCAGCAGTTACTCGAAGCAGGGGGGATACAATGAGCAGTTCTTC
V: TRBV6-1; J: TRBJ2-2; D: TRBD2; size: .; CDR3: CASSEVGGGAAGELFF; DNA: TGTGCCAGCAGTGAAGTTGGCGGGGGGGCAGCCGGGGAGCTGTTTTTT
V: TRBV5-4; J: TRBJ2-7; D: TRBD2; size: .; CDR3: CASSLVTSGGEQYF; DNA: TGTGCCAGCAGCTTGGTGACTAGCGGGGGCGAGCAGTACTTC
V: TRBV27; J: TRBJ2-1; D: TRBD2; size: once; CDR3: CASSLRLAGDREQFF; DNA: TGTGCCAGCAGTTTAAGGCTAGCGGGGGACCGGGAGCAGTTCTTC